One and the same sample provided the 2 T cell receptor beta chains below, sequenced in a study of cytomegalovirus exposure and HLA in healthy donors (dated by TCRdb to about 2017). Libraries were made using the immunoSEQ multiplex PCR assay. A mixture of 60 forward primers for TCR Vbeta segments and 13 reverse primers for TCR Jbeta segments was used in the multiplex PCR. TCRdb holds this immuneACCESS table with in-frame rearrangements only. Some clones are missing; in checked studies, unresolved V genes explain under half, and the rest has no known cause. The sample table lists under 150,000 clones, less than 85% of them with a count of one. The top ten constitute 3% to 3.5% of the sample. The sequenced material came from PBMCs. The receptors here all came from a male donor in good health and CMV-seronegative.

The J gene is TRBJ2-3, the V gene TRBV9; 11 bases line up with TRBD2. The germline CDR1 and CDR2 sequences are SGDLS and YYNGEE. Germline trimming cut 4 bases from V and 4 bases from J; bases unmatched to any gene: 11. CDR3 length: 17 amino acids. The chain's CDR3 is CASSTPSSGRMSDTQYF. CDR3 coding DNA: TGTGCCAGCAGCACCCCTTCTAGCGGGAGGATGTCAGATACGCAGTATTTT.

This clone was observed a handful of times. The chain has TRBV7-9 and TRBJ2-7, with 8 positions matching TRBD1. This CDR3 region has 14 residues. CDR1 SEHNR and CDR2 FQNEAQ come from the germline V gene (reference sequence). V lost 5 bases, J lost 2 bases, and 5 bases stayed unmatched. The CDR3 loop reads CASSDRGPAYEQYF. The DNA of the CDR3 is TGTGCCAGCAGCGACAGGGGACCAGCCTACGAGCAGTACTTC.